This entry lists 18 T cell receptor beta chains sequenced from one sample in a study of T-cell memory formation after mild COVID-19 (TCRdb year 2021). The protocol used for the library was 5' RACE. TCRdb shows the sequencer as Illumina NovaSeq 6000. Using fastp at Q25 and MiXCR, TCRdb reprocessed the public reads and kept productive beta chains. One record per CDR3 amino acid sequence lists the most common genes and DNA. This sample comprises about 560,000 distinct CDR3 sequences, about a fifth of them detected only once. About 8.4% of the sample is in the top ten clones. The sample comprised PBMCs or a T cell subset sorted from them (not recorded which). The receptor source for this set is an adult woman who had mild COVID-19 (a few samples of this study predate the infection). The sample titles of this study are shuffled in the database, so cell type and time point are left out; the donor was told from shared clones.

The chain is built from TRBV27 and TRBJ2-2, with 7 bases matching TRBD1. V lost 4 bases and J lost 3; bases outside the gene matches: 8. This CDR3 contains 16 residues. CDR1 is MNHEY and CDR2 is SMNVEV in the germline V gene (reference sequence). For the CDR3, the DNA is TGTGCCAGCAGTTCCTACGACAGGGCGGACACCGGGGAGCTGTTTTTT. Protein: CASSSYDRADTGELFF.

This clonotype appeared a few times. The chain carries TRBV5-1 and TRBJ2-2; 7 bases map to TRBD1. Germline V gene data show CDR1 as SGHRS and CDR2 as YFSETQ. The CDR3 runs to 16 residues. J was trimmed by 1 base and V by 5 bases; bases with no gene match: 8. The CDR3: CASRRSGTVNTGELFF. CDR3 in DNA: TGCGCCAGCAGACGTTCCGGGACAGTGAACACCGGGGAGCTGTTTTTT. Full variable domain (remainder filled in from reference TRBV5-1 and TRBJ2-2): KAGVTQTPRYLIKTRGQQVTLSCSPISGHRSVSWYQQTPGQGLQFLFEYFSETQRNKGNFPGRFSGRQFSNSRSEMNVSTLELGDSALYLCASRRSGTVNTGELFFGEGSRLTVL.

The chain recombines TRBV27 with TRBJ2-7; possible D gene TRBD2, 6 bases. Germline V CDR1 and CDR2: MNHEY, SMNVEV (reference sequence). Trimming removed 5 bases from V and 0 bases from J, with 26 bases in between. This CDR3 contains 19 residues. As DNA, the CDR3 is TGTGCCAGCAGTCCCCTATCCCGCCCGACTAGTTATCCCTCCTACGAGCAGTACTTC. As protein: CASSPLSRPTSYPSYEQYF.

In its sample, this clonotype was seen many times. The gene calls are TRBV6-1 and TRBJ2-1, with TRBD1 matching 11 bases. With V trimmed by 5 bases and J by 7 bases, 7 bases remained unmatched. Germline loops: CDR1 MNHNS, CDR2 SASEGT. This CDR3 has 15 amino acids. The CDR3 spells CASSPGQGARNEQFF. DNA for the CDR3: TGTGCCAGCAGTCCCGGACAGGGGGCAAGGAATGAGCAGTTCTTC.

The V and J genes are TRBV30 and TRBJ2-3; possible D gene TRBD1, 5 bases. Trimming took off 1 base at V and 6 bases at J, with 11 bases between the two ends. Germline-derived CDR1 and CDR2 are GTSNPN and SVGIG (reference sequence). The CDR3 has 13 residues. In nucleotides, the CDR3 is TGTGCCTGGAGTGCAGGGATGGAGGATACGCAGTATTTT. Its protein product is CAWSAGMEDTQYF.

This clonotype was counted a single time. CDR3: CASRADTHYGYTF. CDR3 bases: TGTGCCAGCAGGGCGGACACACACTATGGCTACACCTTC. V usage is TRBV6-2 or TRBV6-3 and J usage is TRBJ1-2; possible D gene TRBD1, 5 bases. The CDR3 spans 13 residues. From germline, CDR1 is MNHEY and CDR2 SVGEGT. V shed 6 bases and J shed 3 bases, with 11 bases lying between them.

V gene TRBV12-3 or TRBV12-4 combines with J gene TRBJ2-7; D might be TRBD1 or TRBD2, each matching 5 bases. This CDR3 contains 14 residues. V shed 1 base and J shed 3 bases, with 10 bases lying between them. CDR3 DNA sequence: TGTGCCAGCAGTTTAGGGGACCTTCACTACGAGCAGTACTTC. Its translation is CASSLGDLHYEQYF.

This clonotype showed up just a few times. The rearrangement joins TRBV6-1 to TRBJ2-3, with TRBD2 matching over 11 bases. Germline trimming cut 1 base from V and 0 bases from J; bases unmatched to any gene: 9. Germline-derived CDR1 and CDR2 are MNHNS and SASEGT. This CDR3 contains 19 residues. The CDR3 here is CASSEVGTSGGRSTDTQYF. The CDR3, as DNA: TGTGCCAGCAGTGAAGTTGGAACTAGCGGGGGCCGAAGCACAGATACGCAGTATTTT.

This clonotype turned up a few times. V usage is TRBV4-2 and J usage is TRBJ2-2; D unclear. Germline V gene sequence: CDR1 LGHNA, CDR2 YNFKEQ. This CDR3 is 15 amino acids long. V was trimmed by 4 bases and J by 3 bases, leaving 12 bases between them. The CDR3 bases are TGTGCCAGCAGCCCCTCAGCCGAGTACACCGGGGAGCTGTTTTTT. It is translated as CASSPSAEYTGELFF.

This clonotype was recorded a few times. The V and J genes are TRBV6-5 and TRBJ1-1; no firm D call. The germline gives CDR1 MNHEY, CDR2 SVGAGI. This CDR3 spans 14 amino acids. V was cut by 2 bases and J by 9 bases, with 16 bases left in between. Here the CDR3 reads CASSYAADSVKAFF. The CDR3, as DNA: TGTGCCAGCAGTTACGCGGCGGACTCCGTGAAAGCTTTCTTT.

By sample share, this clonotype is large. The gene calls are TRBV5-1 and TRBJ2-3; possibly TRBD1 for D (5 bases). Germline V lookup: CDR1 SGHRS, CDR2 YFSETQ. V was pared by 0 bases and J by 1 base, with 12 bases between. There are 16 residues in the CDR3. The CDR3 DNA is TGCGCCAGCAGCTTGGCCCAGGTGACAGGCACAGATACGCAGTATTTT. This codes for CASSLAQVTGTDTQYF.

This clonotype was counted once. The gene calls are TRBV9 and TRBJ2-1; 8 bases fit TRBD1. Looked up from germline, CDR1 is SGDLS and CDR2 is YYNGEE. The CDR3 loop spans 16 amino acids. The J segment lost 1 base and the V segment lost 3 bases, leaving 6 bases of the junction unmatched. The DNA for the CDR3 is TGTGCCAGCAGCGCCCAGGGGGCCGGGTCCTACAATGAGCAGTTCTTC. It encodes CASSAQGAGSYNEQFF.

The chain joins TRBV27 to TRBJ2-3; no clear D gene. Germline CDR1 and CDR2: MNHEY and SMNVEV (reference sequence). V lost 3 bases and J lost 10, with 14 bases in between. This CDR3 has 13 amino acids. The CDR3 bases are TGTGCCAGCAGTTTTGGGGAATATGCGGCGCAGTATTTT. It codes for CASSFGEYAAQYF.

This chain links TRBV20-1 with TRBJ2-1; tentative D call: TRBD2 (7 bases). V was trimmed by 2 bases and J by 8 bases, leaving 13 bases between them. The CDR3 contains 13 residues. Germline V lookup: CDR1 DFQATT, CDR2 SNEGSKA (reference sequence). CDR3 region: CSARPDGGHEQFF. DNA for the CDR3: TGCAGTGCTAGACCCGACGGGGGGCATGAGCAGTTCTTC.

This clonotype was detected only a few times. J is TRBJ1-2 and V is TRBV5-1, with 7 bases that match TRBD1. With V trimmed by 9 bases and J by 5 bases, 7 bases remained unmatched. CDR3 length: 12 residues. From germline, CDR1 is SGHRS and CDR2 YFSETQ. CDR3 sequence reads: CATRGTDYGYTF. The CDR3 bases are TGCGCCACCAGGGGGACAGATTATGGCTACACCTTC. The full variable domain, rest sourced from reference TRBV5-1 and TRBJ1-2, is KAGVTQTPRYLIKTRGQQVTLSCSPISGHRSVSWYQQTPGQGLQFLFEYFSETQRNKGNFPGRFSGRQFSNSRSEMNVSTLELGDSALYLCATRGTDYGYTFGSGTRLTVV.

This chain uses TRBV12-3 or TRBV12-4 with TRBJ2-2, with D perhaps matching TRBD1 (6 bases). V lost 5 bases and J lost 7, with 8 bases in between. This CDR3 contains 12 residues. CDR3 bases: TGTGCCAGCAGTCTACAGGGCGGGGAGCTGTTTTTT. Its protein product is CASSLQGGELFF.

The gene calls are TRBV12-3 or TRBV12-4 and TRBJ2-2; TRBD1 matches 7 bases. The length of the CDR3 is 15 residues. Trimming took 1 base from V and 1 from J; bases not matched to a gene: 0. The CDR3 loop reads CASSLDRGNTGELFF. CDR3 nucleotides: TGTGCCAGCAGTTTAGACAGGGGGAACACCGGGGAGCTGTTTTTT.

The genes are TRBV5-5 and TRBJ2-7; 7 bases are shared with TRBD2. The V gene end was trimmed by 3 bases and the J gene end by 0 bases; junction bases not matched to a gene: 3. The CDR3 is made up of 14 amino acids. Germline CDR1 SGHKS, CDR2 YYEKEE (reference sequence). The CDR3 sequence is CASSYLAVSYEQYF. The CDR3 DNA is TGTGCCAGCAGCTATCTAGCGGTCTCCTACGAGCAGTACTTC.